The next 4 T cell receptor beta chains were all read from a single sample in a study of CD4 T cells in relation to SARS-CoV-2 and coronaviruses. No antigen has been assigned to these receptors. TCRdb's table, derived via immunoSEQ multiplex PCR, lists solely in-frame clones and lacks some. The sample holds 9,000 to 15,000 clones, 70% to 80% seen once. Unexposed donor CD4+ T cells date from about 2011-2018, before the COVID-19 pandemic. Isolation of CD4+ T cells took place after approximately 10 days in culture. The sequenced sample was CD4+ T cells from PBMCs, cultured in vitro. Receptors originate from a human donor in good health.

This clone has only one observation. The V gene is TRBV4-3, the J gene TRBJ1-6, with unresolved D. The V gene's germline CDR1 is LGHNA and CDR2 YSLEER. V lost 4 bases, J lost 8 bases, and 18 bases lay in between. This CDR3 comprises 16 residues. The CDR3 region has the DNA TGCGCCAGCAGCCTAGGCGGTGGTGACTTCGATTCACCCCTCCACTTT. Protein product: CASSLGGGDFDSPLHF.

Concerning this clone itself: The junction and the germline gene differ at one end; a read error may be behind it. This rearrangement joins TRBV23-1 to TRBJ2-3; D remains ambiguous. TRBV23-1 is designated an ORF whose function remains uncertain. CDR3 length equals 12 residues. CDR3 bases: TGCGCGAGCAGTTACTCCACAGATACGCAGTATTTT. Translating gives CASSYSTDTQYF.

J is TRBJ1-2 and V is TRBV7-2, with D possibly TRBD1 on 5 matching bases. This CDR3 contains 13 residues. The ends were cut back, 5 bases at V and 6 bases at J, with 13 bases in the middle. Germline CDR1 SGHTA, CDR2 FQGNSA. Here the CDR3 DNA reads TGTGCCAGCAGCACTAGGGGCGGGGATGGCTACACCTTC. Its translation is CASSTRGGDGYTF.

The rearrangement links TRBV30 to TRBJ1-5; a possible D gene is TRBD1 (5 bases). Trimming removed 1 base at V and 2 bases at J, with 9 bases between. The length of the CDR3 is 14 residues. Germline-derived CDR1 and CDR2 are GTSNPN and SVGIG (reference sequence). CDR3 sequence (DNA): TGTGCCTGGAGTGGGGGCGGGGGCAATCAGCCCCAGCATTTT. It specifies CAWSGGGGNQPQHF. The variable domain in full, completed from reference TRBV30 and TRBJ1-5, reads SQTIHQWPATLVQPVGSPLSLECTVEGTSNPNLYWYRQAAGRGLQLLFYSVGIGQISSEVPQNLSASRPQDRQFILSSKKLLLSDSGFYLCAWSGGGGNQPQHFGDGTRLSIL.